This record covers a single T cell receptor (beta chain). Its target is not known. The data stem from a study of OX40 agonist ivuxolimab in advanced cancers. Study-level information: Ivuxolimab, an agonistic anti-OX40 (CD134) antibody, was given to patients. Study results and caveats: People who partly responded at 0.1-3.0 mg/kg had some of the least clonal expansion seen. The authors also found low normalized T-cell clonal expansion in some nonresponders. Expanded peripheral T cell antigen specificity was not determined.

This CDR3 region has 15 residues. Between the trimmed V and J ends, which lost 5 bases and 0 bases, there was a span of 11 bases. The V gene's germline CDR1 is SGHVS and CDR2 FQNEAQ. Profiled with immunoSEQ multiplex PCR; TCRdb holds only in-frame clones, not every one. The repertoire holds around 57,000 clones, with roughly 85% as singletons. The specimen was CD4+ or CD8+ T cells sorted from blood, collected in a trial of the OX40 agonist ivuxolimab. The receptor comes from an adult with an advanced solid tumor such as melanoma, head and neck, liver or kidney cancer. The chain is built from TRBV7-8 and TRBJ1-5, with D uncertain. CDR3: CASSRGLVSNQPQHF. The CDR3 nucleotides read TGTGCCAGCAGCCGGGGTTTGGTTAGCAATCAGCCCCAGCATTTT.